The clone carrying this TCR beta chain was detected ten times or more. The antigen remains unidentified. This entry comes from a study of CD8 T cells in ankylosing spondylitis. The germline gives CDR1 WSHSY, CDR2 SAAADI. This CDR3 has 11 amino acids. Trimming cost V 2 bases and J 12 bases, with 8 bases left between them. Via MiXCR, TCRdb re-called the 5' RACE reads, giving one row per CDR3 protein. The table shows around 88,000 distinct CDR3 sequences, with about 8.8% occurring only once. Study-level findings and limits: Within ankylosing spondylitis blood, a TCR beta motif made up of eight or nine highly homologous variants appeared to be characteristic.

This TCR came from a male donor with ankylosing spondylitis or in good health (not recorded which). This rearrangement joins TRBV10-2 to TRBJ2-1, with D perhaps matching TRBD1 (5 bases). Sequencing was carried out using blood, either unsorted or a sorted T cell fraction (not recorded which). The CDR3 DNA sequence: TGCGCCAGCAGTGAGGGGGCTATGCAGTTCTTC. Encoded protein: CASSEGAMQFF.